The clone carrying this T cell receptor beta chain was seen only once. Its antigen is as yet unknown. From RNA, the CDR3 regions of TCR beta chains were amplified and sequenced. The first round was an RT-PCR with HTBI primers, and the second round was a multiplex PCR. TCRdb used MiXCR to reprocess the multiplex PCR reads, holding one entry per CDR3 protein. This sample has about 590,000 distinct CDR3 sequences; just under 40% occur once, and the top ten carry about 4%. The sample is drawn from a study of Graves' ophthalmopathy and Graves' hyperthyroidism. Across the study: In this cohort's terms, stable hyperthyroidism meant no ophthalmopathy by 18 months of follow-up. Findings and caveats of the study: Between ophthalmopathy and stable hyperthyroidism, a 13-signature model drew a separation with 87.88% sensitivity and 81.08% specificity. In blood appeared most of the expanded thyroid clonotypes whose frequency exceeded 0.001.

The study recruited hyperthyroidism patients aged 18 to 65 who were newly diagnosed, under 2 months' duration. Sequencing was performed on peripheral blood or thyroid tissue (not recorded which). The origin of this receptor is an adult man with Graves' hyperthyroidism.

The CDR3 sequence: CASSLEWLGYGYTF. In DNA form, the CDR3 reads TGCGCCAGCAGCCTCGAGTGGTTGGGTTATGGCTACACCTTC. The chain recombines TRBV4-1 with TRBJ1-2; D is ambiguous. Germline CDR1 is MGHRA and CDR2 is YSYEKL. Trimming pared 4 bases from V and 5 bases from J, leaving 14 bases between. The CDR3 spans 14 residues.